The sequence of this TCR beta chain was determined in a study of control samples from healthy donors and cancer patients. The V end was cut by 5 bases, the J end by 5 bases, with 25 bases between. The CDR3 sequence is 17 residues long. CDR1 is SGHRS, CDR2 YFSETQ, per germline. TCRdb keeps only in-frame clones here, not all; method: immunoSEQ multiplex PCR. The top ten clones hold 1.1% to 1.5% of a sample with 170,000 or so clones, 85% to 95% of them seen once. This TCR was sampled from a woman aged 18 to 35 in good health. Specimen: blood. The chain has TRBV5-1 and TRBJ1-2; perhaps TRBD1 as D (5 bases). The CDR3: CASSLSGGTHLQYGYTF. CDR3 nucleotide sequence: TGCGCCAGCAGTTTAAGCGGTGGGACCCATCTTCAGTATGGCTACACCTTC. The whole variable domain, filled in from reference TRBV5-1 and TRBJ1-2, reads KAGVTQTPRYLIKTRGQQVTLSCSPISGHRSVSWYQQTPGQGLQFLFEYFSETQRNKGNFPGRFSGRQFSNSRSEMNVSTLELGDSALYLCASSLSGGTHLQYGYTFGSGTRLTVV.